This T cell receptor (beta chain) was documented in a study of CD8+CD57+ T cells in acquired aplastic anemia. General study findings and limits: For CD8+ Simpson's diversity, patients and controls showed no significant difference.

The template for TCR beta VDJ and CDR3 sequence profiling was genomic DNA. TCRdb called the reads again in MiXCR, with one record for every CDR3 protein. Of under 200,000 distinct CDR3 sequences in the sample, over 60% were seen once. Looked up from germline, CDR1 is SGHVS and CDR2 is FNYEAQ. V was cut by 6 bases and J by 3 bases, with 11 bases left in between. The CDR3 consists of 13 residues. In this sample, this clonotype turned up many times. Its specificity is not known. The chain has TRBV7-6 and TRBJ1-1, with unresolved D. Source material: sorted CD4+, CD8+, or CD8+CD57+ T cells (not recorded which) from PBMCs. The clonotype originates from a human donor with severe aplastic anemia or a healthy control (not recorded which). The CDR3 nucleotides are TGTGCCAGCAGACCTGACAAGTACACTGAAGCTTTCTTT. Its translation is CASRPDKYTEAFF. Using reference TRBV7-6 and TRBJ1-1 for the parts outside the CDR3, the full variable domain is GAGVSQSPRYKVTKRGQDVALRCDPISGHVSLYWYRQALGQGPEFLTYFNYEAQQDKSGLPNDRFSAERPEGSISTLTIQRTEQRDSAMYRCASRPDKYTEAFFGQGTRLTVV.